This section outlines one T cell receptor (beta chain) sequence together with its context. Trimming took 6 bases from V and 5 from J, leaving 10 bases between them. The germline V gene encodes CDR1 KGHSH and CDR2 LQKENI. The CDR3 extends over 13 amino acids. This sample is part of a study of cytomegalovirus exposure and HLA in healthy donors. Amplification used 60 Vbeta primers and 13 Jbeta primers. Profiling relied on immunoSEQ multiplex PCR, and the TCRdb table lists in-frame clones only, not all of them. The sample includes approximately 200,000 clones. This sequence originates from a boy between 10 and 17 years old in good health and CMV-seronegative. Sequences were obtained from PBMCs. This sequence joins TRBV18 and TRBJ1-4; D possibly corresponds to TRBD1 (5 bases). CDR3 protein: CASSPGGNEKLFF. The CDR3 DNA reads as TGTGCCAGCTCGCCCGGGGGGAATGAAAAACTGTTTTTT. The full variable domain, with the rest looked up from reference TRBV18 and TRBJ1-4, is NAGVMQNPRHLVRRRGQEARLRCSPMKGHSHVYWYRQLPEEGLKFMVYLQKENIIDESGMPKERFSAEFPKEGPSILRIQQVVRGDSAAYFCASSPGGNEKLFFGSGTQLSVL.